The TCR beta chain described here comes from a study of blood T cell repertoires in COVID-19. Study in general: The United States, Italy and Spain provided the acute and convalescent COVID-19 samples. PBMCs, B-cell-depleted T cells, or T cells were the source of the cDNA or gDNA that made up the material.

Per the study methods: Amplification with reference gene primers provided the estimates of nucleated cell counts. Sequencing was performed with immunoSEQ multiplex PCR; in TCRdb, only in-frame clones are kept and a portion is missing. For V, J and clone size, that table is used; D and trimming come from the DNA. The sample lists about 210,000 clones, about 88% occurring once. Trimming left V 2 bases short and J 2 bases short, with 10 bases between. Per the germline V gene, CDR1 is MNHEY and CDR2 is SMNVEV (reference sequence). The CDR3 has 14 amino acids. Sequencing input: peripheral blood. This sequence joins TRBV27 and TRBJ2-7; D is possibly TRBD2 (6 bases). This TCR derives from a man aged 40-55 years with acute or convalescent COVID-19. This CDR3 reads CASSLMGGTYEQYF. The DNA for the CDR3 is TGTGCCAGCAGTTTAATGGGGGGAACCTACGAGCAGTACTTC.